This TCR beta chain emerged from a study of cytomegalovirus exposure and HLA in healthy donors (dated by TCRdb to 2016 to 2017). With respect to the entire study: A later analysis indicated that the roughly 120 validation repertoires were generated on the platform also employed for the approximately 700 repertoires of the first cohort. The study was designed to test whether signatures of past pathogen exposure could be identified by cataloging public T cell receptors. To predict cytomegalovirus infection status, the study brought together high-throughput TCR immunosequencing, statistical association of individual TCRs with disease status, and machine learning. Along with the approximately 600-subject first cohort, a separate validation cohort of approximately 110 different subjects was used.

Results and caveats for the whole study, not just this receptor: The classifier was reported to diagnose cytomegalovirus status with high specificity and sensitivity in both the original and validation cohorts. While some public TCRs were present in many individuals, most TCR sequences turned up only very rarely across donors. A few of the identified cytomegalovirus-associated TCR beta chains were confirmed in vitro to be specific for cytomegalovirus antigens. The validation cohort had no HLA typing available for a later analysis, so co-occurrence within that cohort was assessed over all 120 or so repertoires. In a later analysis, TCRs clustered in the first cohort were found to also tend to co-occur in the 100 to 150 validation repertoires, with 94% of cluster scores above 0. According to the authors, the approach could potentially be generalized to other disease states and immunological phenotypes. The study listed approximately 160 TCR beta chains as associated with cytomegalovirus.

The donors were included in the validation cohort of roughly 120 subjects, a group kept apart from the approximately 700-subject first cohort. On this clone: Its cognate antigen has yet to be identified. Base qualities are not recorded, but no much larger clone differs from it by a single base.

Library preparation used the immunoSEQ multiplex PCR assay. The authors' analysis ran thus. A statistical classification framework was built for diagnosing cytomegalovirus status from the catalog of TCR beta chain sequences. Entries here come from immuneACCESS through TCRdb and include only in-frame sequences with V and J called. Some clones fail to appear in such tables; in the studies checked, an unresolved V gene covers under half of the shortfall, and the cause of the remainder is unknown. That table gives V, J and clone size, and the DNA gave D and trimming. A total of around 150,000 clones appear in this sample, about 82% of them only once. The ten largest clones represent around 2% of the sample. The CDR3 runs 14 amino acids, cysteine and phenylalanine included. Just the 42-base CDR3 DNA is kept, in frame starting at base 1. V is pared back by 0 bases and J by 7 bases, with 12 bases lying between the germline termini. Per the germline V gene (reference sequence), MNHEY is the CDR1 and SMNVEV is the CDR2.

The sample was PBMCs. This receptor was identified in a man aged 25 to 45 in good health and CMV-seropositive. Rearrangement joined TRBV27 to TRBJ1-2; the D segment could be TRBD1, given 5 matching bases. CDR3 region: CASSLSWQGLGYTF. The bases are TGTGCCAGCAGTTTATCGTGGCAGGGACTTGGCTACACCTTC.